Below, 26 T cell receptor beta chains from the same sample are listed, as sequenced in a study of blood T cell repertoires in COVID-19. This table comes from immunoSEQ multiplex PCR, and its TCRdb copy is limited to in-frame clones, with some not included. The table records around 150,000 clones, about 77% of them present only once. Sample: peripheral blood. These receptors originate from a man aged 55-75 years with acute or convalescent COVID-19.

This clone appeared a few times. The genes are TRBV3-1 (or the pseudogene TRBV3-2) and TRBJ2-7; 7 nucleotides agree with TRBD1. Germline-derived CDR1 and CDR2 are LGHDT and YNNKEL (reference sequence). The junction had 12 bases not matched to a gene; V was cut back by 4 bases and J by 3 bases. The CDR3 consists of 16 residues. The CDR3 DNA reads as TGTGCCAGCAGCCCCAGGGGGAGAATGAGCCACTACGAGCAGTACTTC. Its protein is CASSPRGRMSHYEQYF.

This clone has only a few counts. The chain employs TRBV5-4 and TRBJ1-3; TRBD1 matches 7 bases. The CDR3 is 16 amino acids. CDR1 SGHNT and CDR2 YYREEE come from the germline V gene (reference sequence). With 4 bases clipped from V and 2 bases from J, the junction kept 9 bases outside the gene matches. DNA for the CDR3: TGTGCCAGCAGCGCCAGGGGGATAGGAGCTGGAAACACCATATATTTT. Protein sequence: CASSARGIGAGNTIYF.

V gene TRBV28 combines with J gene TRBJ1-5; D is perhaps TRBD1 (6 bases). The CDR3 is 14 residues long. V lost 3 bases to trimming and J lost 6 bases, with 12 bases between them. Germline V gene sequence: CDR1 MDHEN, CDR2 SYDVKM. CDR3 nucleotides: TGTGCCAGCAGTTTCCAACAGGGAAGTCAGCCCCAGCATTTT. This sequence encodes CASSFQQGSQPQHF.

CDR3 residues: CASSHRGVGNTIYF. CDR3 coding DNA: TGTGCCAGTAGCCACCGGGGAGTTGGAAACACCATATATTTT. The chain employs TRBV19 and TRBJ1-3; D call uncertain. Trimming shortened V by 6 bases and J by 3 bases, and 12 bases separated the two germline ends. The CDR3 is 14 residues long. CDR1 and CDR2 from the germline V gene are LNHDA and SQIVND (reference sequence).

The V gene is TRBV28, the J gene TRBJ1-5, with 9 bases matching TRBD1. Germline-derived CDR1 and CDR2 are MDHEN and SYDVKM. The CDR3 sequence is 19 residues long. Germline trimming cut 4 bases from V and 0 bases from J; bases unmatched to any gene: 13. CDR3 nucleotide sequence: TGTGCCAGCAGTTGGACCACCGGGACAGGGACTTCTAGCAATCAGCCCCAGCATTTT. It specifies CASSWTTGTGTSSNQPQHF.

The rearrangement links TRBV5-1 to TRBJ1-4; TRBD1 aligns across 10 bases. V lost 7 bases and J lost 6; bases outside the gene matches: 6. Germline CDR1 is SGHRS and CDR2 is YFSETQ. The CDR3 length is 14 residues. Here the CDR3 DNA reads TGCGCCAGCGGTCGGACAGGGGGTGATGAAAAACTGTTTTTT. This encodes CASGRTGGDEKLFF.

On this clone itself: It is likely a read error, because the conserved phenylalanine at the end of the CDR3 is missing. It is unclear where the CDR3 begins or ends on the DNA, so no DNA is shown, and the CDR3 is as TCRdb lists it. This chain links TRBV6-1 with TRBJ1-2; TRBD1, the table's D call, lacks a check against the DNA. Counting both end residues, the CDR3 totals 13 amino acids. The germline V gene has CDR1 MNHNS and CDR2 SASEGT. The CDR3 is CASSEAFGDRRII.

V is TRBV10-3 and J is TRBJ1-1; 7 nucleotides align to TRBD1. The CDR3 runs to 17 residues. J lost 0 bases, V lost 2 bases, and 9 bases had no gene match. Per the germline V gene, CDR1 is ENHRY and CDR2 is SYGVKD. CDR3 region: CAISELNRGYVNTEAFF. CDR3 bases: TGTGCCATCAGTGAGCTTAACAGGGGATACGTGAACACTGAAGCTTTCTTT.

The chain carries TRBV13 and TRBJ2-7, with a possible D match to TRBD2 (6 bases). Trimming pared 1 base from V and 1 base from J, leaving 8 bases between. This CDR3 is built from 14 residues. Germline CDR1 reads PRHDT; CDR2 reads FYEKMQ (reference sequence). The CDR3 DNA reads TGTGCCAGCAGCTTAGAGCGGGTTTCCTACGAGCAGTACTTC. Translating it yields CASSLERVSYEQYF.

The chain combines TRBV7-3 with TRBJ2-4; a weak D match, TRBD2 (6 bases). Germline V gives CDR1 SGHTA, CDR2 FQGTGA. The CDR3 totals 14 residues. Trimming took 5 bases from V and 6 from J, leaving 14 bases between them. The CDR3: CASSTRLVRNIQYF. The CDR3 nucleotides are TGTGCCAGCAGCACCCGACTAGTTAGAAACATTCAGTACTTC. Variable domain in full (rest from reference TRBV7-3 and TRBJ2-4): GAGVSQTPSNKVTEKGKYVELRCDPISGHTALYWYRQSLGQGPEFLIYFQGTGAADDSGLPNDRFFAVRPEGSVSTLKIQRTERGDSAVYLCASSTRLVRNIQYFGAGTRLSVL.

J is TRBJ2-1 and V is TRBV11-2; 7 nucleotides match TRBD2. The germline V gene has CDR1 SGHAT and CDR2 FQNNGV. This CDR3 region has 16 residues. Trimming at V came to 3 bases and at J to 7 bases, leaving 12 bases not matched to a gene. The CDR3 DNA is TGTGCCAGCAGCTTGGGGGATGGGGAGGGCCAAAATGAGCAGTTCTTC. This gives the protein CASSLGDGEGQNEQFF.

This clone was detected a few times. The rearrangement joins TRBV28 to TRBJ2-7, with D maybe TRBD1 (6 bases). CDR3 length equals 14 residues. Trimming pared 3 bases from V and 4 bases from J, leaving 13 bases between. Germline V gives CDR1 MDHEN, CDR2 SYDVKM. The DNA for the CDR3 is TGTGCCAGCAGTTTGGTGCAGGGGTGGTACGAGCAGTACTTC. Translation: CASSLVQGWYEQYF. The full variable domain, its missing parts supplied by reference TRBV28 and TRBJ2-7, is DVKVTQSSRYLVKRTGEKVFLECVQDMDHENMFWYRQDPGLGLRLIYFSYDVKMKEKGDIPEGYSVSREKKERFSLILESASTNQTSMYLCASSLVQGWYEQYFGPGTRLTVT.

V and J are TRBV5-6 and TRBJ2-5; 9 bases match TRBD2. From germline, CDR1 is SGHDT and CDR2 YYEEEE. This CDR3 contains 16 residues. Unmatched junction bases numbered 6, after V lost 0 bases and J lost 3 bases. This CDR3 reads CASSLDRKREEETQYF. Here the CDR3 DNA reads TGTGCCAGCAGCTTGGACCGTAAGCGGGAGGAAGAGACCCAGTACTTC. Drawing the rest from reference TRBV5-6 and TRBJ2-5, the complete variable domain is DAGVTQSPTHLIKTRGQQVTLRCSPKSGHDTVSWYQQALGQGPQFIFQYYEEEERQRGNFPDRFSGHQFPNYSSELNVNALLLGDSALYLCASSLDRKREEETQYFGPGTRLLVL.

This chain connects TRBV5-1 to TRBJ2-2; 14 positions agree with TRBD2. Germline V gene lookup returns CDR1 SGHRS and CDR2 YFSETQ. This CDR3 spans 18 amino acids. V lost 4 bases and J lost 3; bases outside the gene matches: 8. Here the CDR3 reads CASSPTGLAGEYTGELFF. CDR3 nucleotide sequence: TGCGCCAGCAGCCCGACGGGACTAGCGGGAGAGTACACCGGGGAGCTGTTTTTT.

The V and J genes are TRBV2 and TRBJ1-4; D uncertain. Germline CDR1 is SNHLY and CDR2 is FYNNEI. V was pared by 3 bases and J by 0 bases, with 8 bases between. The length of the CDR3 is 15 residues. The DNA for the CDR3 is TGTGCCAGCAGTGACGGTTTGACAACTAATGAAAAACTGTTTTTT. Translating gives CASSDGLTTNEKLFF.

The chain employs TRBV19 and TRBJ1-2; perhaps TRBD1 as D (6 bases). The CDR3 has 12 amino acids. The V and J ends lost 11 bases and 4 bases respectively, with 14 bases between them. From germline, CDR1 is LNHDA and CDR2 SQIVND (reference sequence). CDR3 residues: CASKGGGYGYTF. Here the CDR3 DNA reads TGTGCCTCCAAGGGAGGGGGCTATGGCTACACCTTC.

CDR3 DNA sequence: TGTGCCAGCAGTGAATTCCCCCTAAAGGGGGAGACCCAGTACTTC. Translation: CASSEFPLKGETQYF. The chain employs TRBV6-1 and TRBJ2-5; the D gene is possibly TRBD1 (5 bases). The CDR3 is 15 residues long. From germline, CDR1 is MNHNS and CDR2 SASEGT. V was pared by 2 bases and J by 5 bases, with 15 bases between.

The chain couples TRBV27 to TRBJ2-5; the match to TRBD1 covers 7 bases. The ends lost 5 bases at V and 4 bases at J; junction bases unmatched: 4. The V gene's germline CDR1 is MNHEY and CDR2 SMNVEV (reference sequence). The CDR3 sequence is 13 residues long. Here the CDR3 reads CASSTWTGETQYF. DNA of the CDR3: TGTGCCAGCAGTACCTGGACAGGAGAGACCCAGTACTTC.

The rearrangement uses TRBV9 and TRBJ2-1, with a tentative D call TRBD2 (6 bases). This CDR3 spans 14 amino acids. The germline V and J ends were trimmed by 0 bases and 4 bases, with 8 bases remaining between them. Germline V CDR1 and CDR2: SGDLS, YYNGEE. Here the CDR3 reads CASSVGGAYNEQFF. For the CDR3, the DNA is TGTGCCAGCAGCGTAGGCGGGGCATACAATGAGCAGTTCTTC.

V is TRBV2 and J is TRBJ2-2; 7 nucleotides agree with TRBD2. Germline lookup yields CDR1 SNHLY and CDR2 FYNNEI. The V gene end was trimmed by 8 bases and the J gene end by 5 bases; junction bases not matched to a gene: 8. The CDR3 totals 14 residues. In DNA, the CDR3 is TGTGCCAGCGTCGCGGGAGAGTATACCGGGGAGCTGTTTTTT. Encoded protein: CASVAGEYTGELFF.

The gene calls are TRBV28 and TRBJ2-2; 9 positions match TRBD2. V lost 7 bases and J lost 5; bases outside the gene matches: 5. CDR1 is MDHEN, CDR2 SYDVKM, per germline. This CDR3 has 14 amino acids. CDR3 region: CASTSGRRTGELFF. For the CDR3, the DNA is TGTGCCAGCACAAGCGGGAGGAGGACCGGGGAGCTGTTTTTT.

The chain recombines TRBV18 with TRBJ2-5, with 11 bases that match TRBD1. CDR3 length: 16 residues. The germline V gene encodes CDR1 KGHSH and CDR2 LQKENI. The V segment lost 1 base and the J segment 1 base; nucleotides outside the gene matches: 2. For the CDR3, the DNA is TGTGCCAGCTCACCACGGACAGGGGGCCGCCAAGAGACCCAGTACTTC. Its protein product is CASSPRTGGRQETQYF. Supplemented by reference TRBV18 and TRBJ2-5, the full variable domain reads NAGVMQNPRHLVRRRGQEARLRCSPMKGHSHVYWYRQLPEEGLKFMVYLQKENIIDESGMPKERFSAEFPKEGPSILRIQQVVRGDSAAYFCASSPRTGGRQETQYFGPGTRLLVL.

This rearrangement joins TRBV28 to TRBJ2-3; TRBD2 is a possible D gene (5 bases). The CDR3 runs 13 residues. Trimming cost V 3 bases and J 3 bases, with 7 bases left between them. CDR1 is MDHEN, CDR2 SYDVKM, per germline. In nucleotides, the CDR3 is TGTGCCAGCAGTTTCCGGGGTACAGATACGCAGTATTTT. It codes for CASSFRGTDTQYF.

V and J are TRBV18 and TRBJ2-7, with TRBD1 matching over 9 bases. V was pared by 3 bases and J by 8 bases, with 11 bases of the junction left unmatched. The CDR3 runs to 15 residues. Germline loops: CDR1 KGHSH, CDR2 LQKENI. The CDR3 loop reads CASSPGDREEGKQYF. CDR3 coding DNA: TGTGCCAGCTCACCGGGGGACAGGGAGGAGGGGAAGCAGTACTTC.

The chain employs TRBV5-1 and TRBJ2-7; TRBD2 aligns across 8 bases. Germline-derived CDR1 and CDR2 are SGHRS and YFSETQ. This CDR3 spans 15 amino acids. The J segment lost 5 bases and the V segment lost 0 bases, leaving 7 bases of the junction unmatched. The CDR3 is CASSLAASGRDEQYF. The CDR3 nucleotides read TGCGCCAGCAGCTTGGCGGCGTCCGGGAGGGACGAGCAGTACTTC.

The V and J genes are TRBV7-2 and TRBJ1-1, with TRBD1 matching 8 bases. The CDR3 covers 15 residues. Germline assignment: CDR1 SGHTA and CDR2 FQGNSA. V trimming: 1 base; J trimming: 3 bases; junction bases outside the gene matches: 4. DNA for the CDR3: TGTGCCAGCAGCTTAGTTGGGGGACAGGACACTGAAGCTTTCTTT. This codes for CASSLVGGQDTEAFF.